This paragraph covers one TCR beta chain sequence. Its antigen is currently not known. Per-nucleotide qualities are absent, and no much larger clonotype sits a single base away. The germline V gene supplies CDR1 SGHTA and CDR2 FQGTGA. V is cut by 5 bases and J by 7 bases, and the space between the germline ends is 17 bases. The CDR3 spans 15 residues, from the cysteine through the phenylalanine. CDR3 DNA is the only sequence kept; it has 45 bases, read in frame from the first base. Before undergoing thyroid surgery, none of the patients had been given any kind of treatment. Using T-cell receptor beta sequencing, the researchers looked back retrospectively at clinical samples from patients, gathered between about 2011 and 2019. These data come from a study of metastatic and nonmetastatic thyroid tumors (TCRdb year 2020). General notes on the study: The researchers compared repertoires between peripheral blood samples and tumor or nodule tissue samples from patients with malignant or benign thyroid disease.

General findings and caveats noted by the study authors: In both blood and tumor samples, malignant tumors were reported to have significantly higher TCR beta diversity than benign nodules.

Library preparation was by PCR. This sample was sequenced with an Illumina HiSeq 4000. High-throughput sequencing was used to profile the TCR beta-chain CDR3 region of every patient. The authors' analysis ran thus. CDR3 differences across clinicopathological groups were used to build a classifier for discriminating distant-metastatic papillary thyroid cancer patients. Repertoire diversity was assessed with the Shannon index, and tumor-blood repertoire similarity with the Morisita-Horn index. TCRdb reran the public reads through fastp at Q25 and MiXCR, keeping productive beta chains. The V and J calls reflect TCRdb's pipeline rather than the authors' work. This sample has tens of thousands of clones in its table, and more than 25% of those were observed once. The ten largest clones take up almost 10% of the sample.

The clonotype was recovered from a male donor with papillary thyroid cancer or a benign thyroid nodule (not recorded which). Some clones in this sample may be carry-over from other donors' samples. Sequences were obtained from blood. The chain is made from TRBV7-3 and TRBJ2-2; no confident D gene assignment can be made. The DNA is as follows: TGTGCCAGCAGCGTCACCGCGGAGCCTATCGGGGAGCTGTTTTTT. This translates into CASSVTAEPIGELFF.